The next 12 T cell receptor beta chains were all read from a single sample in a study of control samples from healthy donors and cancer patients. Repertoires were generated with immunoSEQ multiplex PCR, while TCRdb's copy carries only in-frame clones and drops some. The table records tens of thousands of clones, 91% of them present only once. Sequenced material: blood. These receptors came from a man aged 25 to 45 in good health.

CDR3 amino acids: CASSHQDRGSGNTIYF. CDR3 sequence (DNA): TGTGCCAGCTCACACCAGGACAGAGGGTCTGGAAACACCATATATTTT. The chain joins TRBV18 to TRBJ1-3, with a weak D call TRBD1 (6 bases). This CDR3 is 16 amino acids long. Germline-derived CDR1 and CDR2 are KGHSH and LQKENI. V was pared by 4 bases and J by 1 base, with 14 bases between.

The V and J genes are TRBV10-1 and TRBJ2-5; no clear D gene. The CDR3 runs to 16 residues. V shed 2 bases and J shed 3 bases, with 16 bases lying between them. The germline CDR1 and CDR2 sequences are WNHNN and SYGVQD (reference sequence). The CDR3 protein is CASSEGWRPQEETQYF. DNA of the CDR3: TGCGCCAGCAGTGAGGGGTGGCGGCCCCAAGAAGAGACCCAGTACTTC.

The chain's CDR3 is CASSLEDLRNEQYF. CDR3 sequence (DNA): TGCGCCAGCAGCTTGGAGGACCTCCGCAACGAGCAGTACTTC. This chain links TRBV5-1 with TRBJ2-7; unclear D gene. Trimming took 0 bases from V and 5 from J, leaving 12 bases between them. From germline, CDR1 is SGHRS and CDR2 YFSETQ. The CDR3 contains 14 residues.

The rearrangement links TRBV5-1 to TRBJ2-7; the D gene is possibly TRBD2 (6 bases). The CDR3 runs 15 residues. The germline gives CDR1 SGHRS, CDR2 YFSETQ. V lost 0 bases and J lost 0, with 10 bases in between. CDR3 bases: TGCGCCAGCAGCTTGGGGGACGGGAGCTCCTACGAGCAGTACTTC. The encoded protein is CASSLGDGSSYEQYF. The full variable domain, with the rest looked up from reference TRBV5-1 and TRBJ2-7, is KAGVTQTPRYLIKTRGQQVTLSCSPISGHRSVSWYQQTPGQGLQFLFEYFSETQRNKGNFPGRFSGRQFSNSRSEMNVSTLELGDSALYLCASSLGDGSSYEQYFGPGTRLTVT.

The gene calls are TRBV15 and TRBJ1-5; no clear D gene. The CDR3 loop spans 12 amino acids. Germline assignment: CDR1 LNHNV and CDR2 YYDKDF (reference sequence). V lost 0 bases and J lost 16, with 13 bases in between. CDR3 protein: CATSRDRRAIHF. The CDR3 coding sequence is TGTGCCACCAGCAGAGATCGAAGGGCAATCCATTTT.

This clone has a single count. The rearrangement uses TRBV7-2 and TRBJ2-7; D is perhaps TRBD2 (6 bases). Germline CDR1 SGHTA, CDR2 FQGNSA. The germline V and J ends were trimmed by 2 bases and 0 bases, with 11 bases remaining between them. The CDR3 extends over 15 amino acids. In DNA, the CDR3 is TGTGCCAGCAGCTTATCGGCGGGGCGCTCCTACGAGCAGTACTTC. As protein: CASSLSAGRSYEQYF.

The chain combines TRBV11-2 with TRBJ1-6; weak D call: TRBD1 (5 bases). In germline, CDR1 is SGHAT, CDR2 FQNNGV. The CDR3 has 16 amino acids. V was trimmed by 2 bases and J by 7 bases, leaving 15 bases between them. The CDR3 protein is CASSLLNEGRNSPLHF. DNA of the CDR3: TGTGCCAGCAGCTTATTGAACGAGGGGCGGAATTCACCCCTCCACTTT. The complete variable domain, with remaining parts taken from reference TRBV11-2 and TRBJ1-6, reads EAGVAQSPRYKIIEKRQSVAFWCNPISGHATLYWYQQILGQGPKLLIQFQNNGVVDDSQLPKDRFSAERLKGVDSTLKIQPAKLEDSAVYLCASSLLNEGRNSPLHFGNGTRLTVT.

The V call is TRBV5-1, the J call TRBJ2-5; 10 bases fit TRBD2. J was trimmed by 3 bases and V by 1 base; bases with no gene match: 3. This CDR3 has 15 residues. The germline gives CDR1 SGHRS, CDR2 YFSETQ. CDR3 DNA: TGCGCCAGCAGCTTGAGTAGCGGGGGGAAAGAGACCCAGTACTTC. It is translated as CASSLSSGGKETQYF.

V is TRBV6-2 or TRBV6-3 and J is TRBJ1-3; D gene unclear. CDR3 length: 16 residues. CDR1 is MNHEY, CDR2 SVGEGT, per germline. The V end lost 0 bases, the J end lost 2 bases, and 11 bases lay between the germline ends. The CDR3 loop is CASSYSGETTGNTIYF. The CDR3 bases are TGTGCCAGCAGTTACTCGGGTGAGACGACTGGAAACACCATATATTTT.

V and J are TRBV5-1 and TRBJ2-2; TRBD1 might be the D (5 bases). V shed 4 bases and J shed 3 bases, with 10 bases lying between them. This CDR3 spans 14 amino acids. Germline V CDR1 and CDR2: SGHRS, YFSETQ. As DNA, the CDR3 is TGCGCCAGCAGCCCTCAGACAGACACCGGGGAGCTGTTTTTT. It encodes CASSPQTDTGELFF.

This CDR3 is CSASSGGVFTGELFF. The DNA of the CDR3 is TGCAGCGCGAGTAGCGGGGGGGTTTTCACCGGGGAGCTGTTTTTT. The rearrangement links TRBV29-1 to TRBJ2-2; 11 nucleotides line up with TRBD2. V lost 7 bases and J lost 4; bases outside the gene matches: 8. This CDR3 is built from 15 residues. Germline CDR1 and CDR2: SQVTM and ANQGSEA.

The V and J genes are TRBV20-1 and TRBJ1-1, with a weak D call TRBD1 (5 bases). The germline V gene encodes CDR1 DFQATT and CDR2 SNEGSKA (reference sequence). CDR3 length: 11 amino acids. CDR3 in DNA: TGCAGGCCTCAGGGAATTCTTGAAGCTTTCTTT. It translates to CRPQGILEAFF.